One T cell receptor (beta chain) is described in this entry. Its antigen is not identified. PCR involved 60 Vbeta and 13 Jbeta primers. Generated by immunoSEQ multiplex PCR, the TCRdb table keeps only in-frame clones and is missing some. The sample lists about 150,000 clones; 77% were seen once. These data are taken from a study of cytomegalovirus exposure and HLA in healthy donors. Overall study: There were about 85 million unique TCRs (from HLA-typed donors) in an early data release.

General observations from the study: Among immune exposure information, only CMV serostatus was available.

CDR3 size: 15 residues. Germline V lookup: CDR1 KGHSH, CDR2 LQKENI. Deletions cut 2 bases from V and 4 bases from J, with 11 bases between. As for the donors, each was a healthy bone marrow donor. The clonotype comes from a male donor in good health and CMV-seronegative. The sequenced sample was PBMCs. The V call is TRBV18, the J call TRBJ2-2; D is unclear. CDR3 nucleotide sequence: TGTGCCAGCTCACCAAACCCCCCAGGCACCGGGGAGCTGTTTTTT. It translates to CASSPNPPGTGELFF.